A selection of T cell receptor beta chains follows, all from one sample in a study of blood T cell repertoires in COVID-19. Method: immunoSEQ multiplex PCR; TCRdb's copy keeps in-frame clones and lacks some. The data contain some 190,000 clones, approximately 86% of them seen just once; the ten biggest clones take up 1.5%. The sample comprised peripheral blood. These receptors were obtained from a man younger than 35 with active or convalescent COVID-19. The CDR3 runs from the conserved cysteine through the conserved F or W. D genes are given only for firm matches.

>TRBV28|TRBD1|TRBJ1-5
CASPPGQGAWDGNQPQHF
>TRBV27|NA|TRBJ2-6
CASSRRTPSSGANVLTF
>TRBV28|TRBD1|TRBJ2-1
CASSPWTGSADEQFF
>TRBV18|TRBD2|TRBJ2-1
CASSPLRPSGYNEQFF
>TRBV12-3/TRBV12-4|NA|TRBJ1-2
CASSFGDYGYTF
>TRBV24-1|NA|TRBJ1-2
CATSDDWNYGYTF
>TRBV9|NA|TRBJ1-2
CASSHNAGPARGYTF
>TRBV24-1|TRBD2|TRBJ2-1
CATSDHPGLAGGPTAHAAYNEQFF
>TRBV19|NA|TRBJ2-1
CASSTGTYNEQFF
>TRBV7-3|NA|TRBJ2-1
CASSPGVARSNEQFF
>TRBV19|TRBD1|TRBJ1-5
CASTSAGTGNQPQHF
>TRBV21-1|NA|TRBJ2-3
CASTLRVAGGDPLLTDTQYF
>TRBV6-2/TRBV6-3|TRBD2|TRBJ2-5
CASSLDLSGRSSETQYF
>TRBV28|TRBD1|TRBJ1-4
CASSTGTAFWKLFF
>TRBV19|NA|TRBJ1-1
CASSPEPRATQPEAFF
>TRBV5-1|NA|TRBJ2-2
CASIREAGTGELFF
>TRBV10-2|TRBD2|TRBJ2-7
CASSESLGGRYEQYF
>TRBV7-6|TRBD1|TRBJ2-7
CASSTPPDRGSYEQYF
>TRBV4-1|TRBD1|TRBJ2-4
CASSQNPGQGTKNIQYF
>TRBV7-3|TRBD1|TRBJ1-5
CASSQGVGEPQHF
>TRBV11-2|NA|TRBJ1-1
CASSPPTAGEAFF
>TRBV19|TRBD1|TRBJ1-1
CATRGYRGENTEAFF